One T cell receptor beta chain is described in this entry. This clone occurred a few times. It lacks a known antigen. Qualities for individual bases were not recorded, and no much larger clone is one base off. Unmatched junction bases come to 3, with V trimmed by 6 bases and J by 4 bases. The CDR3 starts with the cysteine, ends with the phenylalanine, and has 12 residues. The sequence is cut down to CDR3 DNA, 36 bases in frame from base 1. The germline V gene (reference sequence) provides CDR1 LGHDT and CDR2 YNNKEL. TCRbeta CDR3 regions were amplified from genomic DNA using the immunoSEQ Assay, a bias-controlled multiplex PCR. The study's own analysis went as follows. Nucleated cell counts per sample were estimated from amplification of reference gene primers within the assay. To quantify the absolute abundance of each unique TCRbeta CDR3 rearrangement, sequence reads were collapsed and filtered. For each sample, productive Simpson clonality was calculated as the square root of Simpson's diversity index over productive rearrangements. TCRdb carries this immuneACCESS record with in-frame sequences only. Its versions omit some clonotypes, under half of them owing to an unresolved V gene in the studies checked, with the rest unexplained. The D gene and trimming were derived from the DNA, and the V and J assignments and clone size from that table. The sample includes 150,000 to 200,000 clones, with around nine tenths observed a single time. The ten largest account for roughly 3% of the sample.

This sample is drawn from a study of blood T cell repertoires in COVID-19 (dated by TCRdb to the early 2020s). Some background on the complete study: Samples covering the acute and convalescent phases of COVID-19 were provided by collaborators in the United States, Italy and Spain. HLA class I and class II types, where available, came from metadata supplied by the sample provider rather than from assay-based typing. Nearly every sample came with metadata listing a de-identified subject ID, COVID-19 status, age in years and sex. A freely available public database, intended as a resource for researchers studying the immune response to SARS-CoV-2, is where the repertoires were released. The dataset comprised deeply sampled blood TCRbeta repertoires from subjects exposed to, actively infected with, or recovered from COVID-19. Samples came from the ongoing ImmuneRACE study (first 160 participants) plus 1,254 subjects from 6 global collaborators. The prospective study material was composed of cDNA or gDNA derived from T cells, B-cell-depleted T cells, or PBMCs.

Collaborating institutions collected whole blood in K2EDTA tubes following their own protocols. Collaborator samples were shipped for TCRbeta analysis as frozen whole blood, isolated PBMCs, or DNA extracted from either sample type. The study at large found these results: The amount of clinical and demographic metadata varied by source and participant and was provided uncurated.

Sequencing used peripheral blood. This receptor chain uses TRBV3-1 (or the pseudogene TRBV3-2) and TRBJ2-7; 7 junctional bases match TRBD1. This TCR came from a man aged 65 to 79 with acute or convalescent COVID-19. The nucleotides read TGTGCCAGCAGTATCAGGGGGTACGAGCAGTACTTC. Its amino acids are CASSIRGYEQYF.